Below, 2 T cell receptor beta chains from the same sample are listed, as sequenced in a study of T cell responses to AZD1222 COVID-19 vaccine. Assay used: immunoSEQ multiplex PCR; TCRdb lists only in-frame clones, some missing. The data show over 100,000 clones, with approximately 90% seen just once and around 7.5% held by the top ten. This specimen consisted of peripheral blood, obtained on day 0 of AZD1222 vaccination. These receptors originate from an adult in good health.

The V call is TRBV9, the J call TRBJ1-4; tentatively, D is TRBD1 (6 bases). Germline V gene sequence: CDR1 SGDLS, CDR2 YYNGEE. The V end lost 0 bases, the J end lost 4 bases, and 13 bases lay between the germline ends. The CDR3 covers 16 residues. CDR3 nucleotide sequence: TGTGCCAGCAGCGTAGCTCAGGGGTCCCTTAATGAAAAACTGTTTTTT. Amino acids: CASSVAQGSLNEKLFF.

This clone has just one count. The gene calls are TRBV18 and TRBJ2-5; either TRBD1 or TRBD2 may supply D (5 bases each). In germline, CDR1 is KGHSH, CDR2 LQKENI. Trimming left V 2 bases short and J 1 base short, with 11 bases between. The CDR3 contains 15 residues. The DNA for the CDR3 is TGTGCCAGCTCACCAATGAGGGGATTCCAAGAGACCCAGTACTTC. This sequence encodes CASSPMRGFQETQYF. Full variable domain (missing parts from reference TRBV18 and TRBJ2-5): NAGVMQNPRHLVRRRGQEARLRCSPMKGHSHVYWYRQLPEEGLKFMVYLQKENIIDESGMPKERFSAEFPKEGPSILRIQQVVRGDSAAYFCASSPMRGFQETQYFGPGTRLLVL.